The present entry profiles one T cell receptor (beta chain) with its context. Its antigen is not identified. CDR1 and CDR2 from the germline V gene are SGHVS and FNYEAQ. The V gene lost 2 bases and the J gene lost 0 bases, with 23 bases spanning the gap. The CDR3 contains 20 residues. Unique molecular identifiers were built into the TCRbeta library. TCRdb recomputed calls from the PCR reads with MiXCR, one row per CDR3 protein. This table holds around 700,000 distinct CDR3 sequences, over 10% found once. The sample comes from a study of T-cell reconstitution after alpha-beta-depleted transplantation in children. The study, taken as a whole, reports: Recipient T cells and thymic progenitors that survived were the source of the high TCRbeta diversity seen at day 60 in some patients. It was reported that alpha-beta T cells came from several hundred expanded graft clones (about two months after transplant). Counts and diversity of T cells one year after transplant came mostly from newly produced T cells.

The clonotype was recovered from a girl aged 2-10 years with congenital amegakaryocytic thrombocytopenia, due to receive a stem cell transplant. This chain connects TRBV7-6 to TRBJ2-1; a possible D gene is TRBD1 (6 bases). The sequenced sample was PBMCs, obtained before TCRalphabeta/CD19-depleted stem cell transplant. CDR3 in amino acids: CASSLRIRGGQRSSYNEQFF. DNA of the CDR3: TGTGCCAGCAGCTTAAGGATCAGGGGCGGACAAAGGAGCTCCTACAATGAGCAGTTCTTC.